The 27 T cell receptor beta chains in this list originate from one sample, sequenced in a study of cytomegalovirus exposure and HLA in healthy donors. Primers included in the PCR were 60 Vbeta and 13 Jbeta primers. Some clones are missing from TCRdb's copy, which holds only in-frame ones; the method was immunoSEQ multiplex PCR. The table includes some 190,000 clones, 80% detected once. The sample comprised PBMCs. All receptors derive from a middle-aged woman in good health and CMV-seronegative.

The chain links TRBV11-2 to TRBJ2-5, with 7 bases aligning to TRBD1. J was trimmed by 5 bases and V by 5 bases; bases with no gene match: 8. Per the germline V gene, CDR1 is SGHAT and CDR2 is FQNNGV. The CDR3 runs 14 residues. CDR3 nucleotide sequence: TGTGCCAGCAGCCCTAGGACAGGAGAGGAGACCCAGTACTTC. Translated: CASSPRTGEETQYF.

The chain has TRBV5-4 and TRBJ2-3; D perhaps matches TRBD2 (6 bases). The CDR3 has 14 amino acids. Germline loops: CDR1 SGHNT, CDR2 YYREEE (reference sequence). V lost 4 bases to trimming and J lost 6 bases, with 15 bases between them. The CDR3 bases are TGTGCCAGCAGCCACATAGGGAGGATGGATACGCAGTATTTT. Protein product: CASSHIGRMDTQYF.

The chain uses TRBV27 and TRBJ1-2, with 7 bases aligning to TRBD1. Germline V gene lookup returns CDR1 MNHEY and CDR2 SMNVEV (reference sequence). V lost 0 bases to trimming and J lost 4 bases; unmatched junction nucleotides: 5. CDR3 length: 15 residues. CDR3: CASSLSGGGGYGYTF. The CDR3 DNA reads TGTGCCAGCAGTTTATCCGGAGGGGGCGGCTATGGCTACACCTTC.

The rearrangement links TRBV27 to TRBJ2-7, with D uncertain. Germline V gene sequence: CDR1 MNHEY, CDR2 SMNVEV (reference sequence). The ends were cut back, 5 bases at V and 7 bases at J, with 12 bases in the middle. The length of the CDR3 is 12 residues. The DNA for the CDR3 is TGTGCCAGCAGTGGCGGCCTGGCGGAGCAGTACTTC. Encoded protein: CASSGGLAEQYF.

This chain joins TRBV12-5 and TRBJ2-5, with TRBD1 as a possible D gene (6 bases). The V end was cut by 6 bases, the J end by 4 bases, with 12 bases between. The germline V gene encodes CDR1 LGHNT and CDR2 FRNRAP. The CDR3 is 13 residues long. The CDR3 nucleotides are TGTGCTAGTGGGGACAGACGCACAGAGACCCAGTACTTC. This sequence encodes CASGDRRTETQYF.

This chain connects TRBV27 to TRBJ2-3; 7 nucleotides align to TRBD1. From germline, CDR1 is MNHEY and CDR2 SMNVEV (reference sequence). The CDR3 is 15 amino acids. Trimming cost V 8 bases and J 6 bases; bases outside gene matches: 14. Written as DNA, the CDR3 is TGTGCCAGCGCCCCGCGACAGGGTTCTAAGGATACGCAGTATTTT. Protein product: CASAPRQGSKDTQYF.

CDR3 loop: CASSGGQGTGNTIYF. Written as DNA, the CDR3 is TGTGCCAGTAGCGGCGGACAGGGAACTGGAAACACCATATATTTT. The genes are TRBV19 and TRBJ1-3; 8 nucleotides agree with TRBD1. CDR3 length equals 15 residues. J gave up 2 bases and V 6 bases, and 6 bases lay outside the gene matches. Germline CDR1 reads LNHDA; CDR2 reads SQIVND (reference sequence).

The J gene is TRBJ1-2, the V gene TRBV27; D remains unclear. The V end was cut by 6 bases, the J end by 7 bases, with 15 bases between. CDR1 MNHEY and CDR2 SMNVEV come from the germline V gene (reference sequence). This CDR3 contains 13 residues. CDR3 sequence (DNA): TGTGCCAGCAGGCGCGAGATCGAGGGTGGCTACACCTTC. It is translated as CASRREIEGGYTF.

The chain is built from TRBV19 and TRBJ2-2, with 8 bases aligning to TRBD1. Trimming removed 3 bases from V and 7 bases from J; junction bases left unmatched: 7. The CDR3 has 15 residues. Germline assignment: CDR1 LNHDA and CDR2 SQIVND (reference sequence). The CDR3 coding sequence is TGTGCCAGTAGTATCCAGGGGGCGCAGGGCGGGGAGCTGTTTTTT. Translation gives CASSIQGAQGGELFF.

The chain has TRBV6-1 and TRBJ1-2; D not certain. The germline V and J ends were trimmed by 6 bases and 4 bases, with 15 bases remaining between them. The CDR3 consists of 14 residues. Looked up from germline, CDR1 is MNHNS and CDR2 is SASEGT. In nucleotides, the CDR3 is TGTGCCAGCAGCGCCTCACCCGTGAGCTATGGCTACACCTTC. Translated: CASSASPVSYGYTF.

The CDR3: CARKIRFLSNTGELFF. Here the CDR3 DNA reads TGTGCCCGCAAAATACGGTTCCTTTCGAACACCGGGGAGCTGTTTTTT. The rearrangement links TRBV7-3 to TRBJ2-2; no clear D. V was pared by 11 bases and J by 0 bases, with 19 bases between. The V gene's germline CDR1 is SGHTA and CDR2 FQGTGA. This CDR3 is 16 amino acids long.

J is TRBJ1-3 and V is TRBV30; maybe TRBD1 (5 bases). This CDR3 is built from 13 residues. Trimming took 4 bases from V and 0 from J, leaving 7 bases between them. Germline assignment: CDR1 GTSNPN and CDR2 SVGIG (reference sequence). The CDR3 spells CAWTRDSGNTIYF. DNA for the CDR3: TGTGCCTGGACCAGGGACTCTGGAAACACCATATATTTT.

This chain uses TRBV19 with TRBJ1-2; the D gene is possibly TRBD1 (6 bases). V was trimmed by 8 bases and J by 3 bases, leaving 10 bases between them. The CDR3 consists of 12 residues. Germline V CDR1 and CDR2: LNHDA, SQIVND (reference sequence). The chain's CDR3 is CASARGDYGYTF. The CDR3, as DNA: TGTGCCAGTGCCAGGGGTGACTATGGCTACACCTTC.

J is TRBJ2-6 and V is TRBV25-1, with TRBD1 matching 9 bases. Germline values: CDR1 MGHDK, CDR2 SYGVNS. The J segment lost 0 bases and the V segment lost 5 bases, leaving 8 bases of the junction unmatched. The CDR3 loop spans 18 amino acids. The CDR3 nucleotides are TGTGCCAGCAGTAACCCCAGACAGGGGGGCTCTGGGGCCAACGTCCTGACTTTC. Translation gives CASSNPRQGGSGANVLTF.

V usage is TRBV11-3 and J usage is TRBJ2-7, with no clear D. Germline CDR1 reads SGHNT; CDR2 reads YENEEA. V lost 8 bases and J 2 bases, leaving 13 bases between the germline ends. The CDR3 contains 13 residues. In nucleotides, the CDR3 is TGTGCCAGCGGCAACCCAGAGGCCTACGAGCAGTACTTC. It encodes CASGNPEAYEQYF.

This clone was seen only once. CDR3 sequence (DNA): TGTGCCAGCAGCTTGTCGTGGGGGGATGAAAAACTGTTTTTT. Protein product: CASSLSWGDEKLFF. The rearrangement uses TRBV7-8 and TRBJ1-4, with a tentative D call TRBD1 (5 bases). Trimming pared 3 bases from V and 6 bases from J, leaving 11 bases between. The CDR3 is 14 amino acids. CDR1 and CDR2 from the germline V gene are SGHVS and FQNEAQ.

V usage is TRBV4-1 and J usage is TRBJ1-1; 8 bases line up with TRBD1. CDR1 and CDR2 (germline): MGHRA, YSYEKL. V shed 3 bases, J shed 3 bases, and the junction held 3 bases outside the gene matches. This CDR3 comprises 14 residues. CDR3 protein: CASSQAGGYTEAFF. The CDR3 region has the DNA TGCGCCAGCAGCCAGGCAGGGGGCTACACTGAAGCTTTCTTT.

This clone was detected a few times. The CDR3 protein is CASSLVQKTSGANVLTF. The DNA of the CDR3 is TGTGCCAGCAGCTTGGTCCAGAAAACCTCTGGGGCCAACGTCCTGACTTTC. The chain is built from TRBV5-4 and TRBJ2-6; no reliable D call. Germline V gene data show CDR1 as SGHNT and CDR2 as YYREEE (reference sequence). V was clipped by 0 bases and J by 0 bases, with 10 bases between them. The CDR3 sequence is 17 residues long.

The V call is TRBV9, the J call TRBJ2-7, with D possibly being TRBD2 (6 bases). The V and J ends lost 3 bases and 3 bases respectively, with 19 bases between them. Per germline, CDR1 SGDLS and CDR2 YYNGEE. The CDR3 is 16 amino acids. DNA for the CDR3: TGTGCCAGCAGCGAGAGGGGTAATAGCGGACTCTACGAGCAGTACTTC. Protein product: CASSERGNSGLYEQYF. The full variable domain, its missing parts supplied by reference TRBV9 and TRBJ2-7, is DSGVTQTPKHLITATGQRVTLRCSPRSGDLSVYWYQQSLDQGLQFLIQYYNGEERAKGNILERFSAQQFPDLHSELNLSSLELGDSALYFCASSERGNSGLYEQYFGPGTRLTVT.

The V and J genes are TRBV11-2 and TRBJ2-2; TRBD1 agrees at 8 bases. J gave up 3 bases and V 5 bases, and 5 bases lay outside the gene matches. The CDR3 is made up of 15 amino acids. CDR1 and CDR2 (germline): SGHAT, FQNNGV. The CDR3 sequence: CASSLTGADTGELFF. The CDR3 nucleotides read TGTGCCAGCAGCCTGACAGGGGCGGACACCGGGGAGCTGTTTTTT.

This clone was recorded only once. This chain connects TRBV11-3 to TRBJ1-2, with 8 bases aligning to TRBD1. From germline, CDR1 is SGHNT and CDR2 YENEEA. The CDR3 has 15 residues. V dropped 2 bases and J dropped 5; count of bases not matched to a gene: 7. For the CDR3, the DNA is TGTGCCAGCAGCTTACTGGGGCAGGGGGCATATGGCTACACCTTC. Amino acid sequence: CASSLLGQGAYGYTF.

The chain recombines TRBV4-2 with TRBJ2-4, with a tentative D call TRBD1 (7 bases). With 4 bases removed from V and 4 bases from J, the gap between germline ends came to 17 bases. In germline, CDR1 is LGHNA, CDR2 YNFKEQ. CDR3 length equals 16 residues. CDR3 DNA: TGTGCCAGCAGCCCCCAGGGGGAGGTAGGAAAAAACATTCAGTACTTC. Translated: CASSPQGEVGKNIQYF.

The CDR3 DNA reads as TGCGCCAGCAGCCACTCCTCCGGGACTAGCGTCGTGGAGACCCAGTACTTC. Protein: CASSHSSGTSVVETQYF. This chain joins TRBV4-3 and TRBJ2-5; 10 bases map to TRBD2. Trimming at V came to 3 bases and at J to 5 bases, leaving 12 bases not matched to a gene. Germline CDR1 is LGHNA and CDR2 is YSLEER. CDR3 length: 17 amino acids.

The J gene is TRBJ2-1, the V gene TRBV27; TRBD2 matches at 11 bases. Germline V gene sequence: CDR1 MNHEY, CDR2 SMNVEV (reference sequence). The length of the CDR3 is 15 residues. The V and J ends lost 3 bases and 10 bases, in that order; junction bases with no gene match: 8. The chain's CDR3 is CASSLTSGTVGEQFF. In nucleotides, the CDR3 is TGTGCCAGCAGTTTGACTAGCGGGACCGTAGGAGAGCAGTTCTTC.

The table lists this clone with a few counts. One end of the junction is discordant with germline, which a read error may explain. The V call is TRBV7-9, the J call TRBJ2-7; D is unresolved. This CDR3 comprises 14 residues. Germline values: CDR1 SEHNR, CDR2 FQNEAQ (reference sequence). CDR3 in amino acids: CSSSPPAGLYEQYF. In nucleotides, the CDR3 is TGTTCCAGCAGCCCCCCGGCTGGGCTCTACGAGCAGTACTTC. Full variable domain (outside the CDR3, taken from reference TRBV7-9 and TRBJ2-7): DTGVSQNPRHKITKRGQNVTFRCDPISEHNRLYWYRQTLGQGPEFLTYFQNEAQLEKSRLLSDRFSAERPKGSFSTLEIQRTEQGDSAMYLCSSSPPAGLYEQYFGPGTRLTVT.

In nucleotides, the CDR3 is TGTGCCATCAGACCGGGACAGGGGGCTGAAGCTTTCTTT. It specifies CAIRPGQGAEAFF. This chain joins TRBV10-3 and TRBJ1-1, with TRBD1 matching 11 bases. The V and J ends lost 6 bases and 6 bases, in that order; junction bases with no gene match: 3. Germline-derived CDR1 and CDR2 are ENHRY and SYGVKD. The CDR3 sequence is 13 residues long.

This clone was observed a single time. The gene calls are TRBV4-3 and TRBJ1-1; maybe TRBD1 (6 bases). Germline CDR1 LGHNA, CDR2 YSLEER. Between the trimmed V and J ends, which lost 2 bases and 2 bases, there was a span of 9 bases. This CDR3 contains 14 residues. CDR3: CASSQQGINTEAFF. The CDR3 DNA reads TGCGCCAGCAGCCAACAGGGGATAAACACTGAAGCTTTCTTT.